This is a list of T cell receptor beta chains from one sample in a study of T cell responses to AZD1222 COVID-19 vaccine. TCRdb keeps only in-frame clones here, not all; method: immunoSEQ multiplex PCR. Of 85,000 to 130,000 clones in the sample, 80% to 90% were seen once. Sequencing used peripheral blood, obtained on day 0 of AZD1222 vaccination. Receptors were obtained from an adult in good health. Both conserved end residues are part of each CDR3. Each record gives: J gene, V gene, D gene, clone size, CDR3 protein, CDR3 DNA. A D gene is named only where the DNA matches it firmly. Some rows mark clone size as missing; the rest say once, few, many or name a class of expanded clone.

TRBJ2-2 | TRBV3-1/TRBV3-2 | TRBD1 | NA | CASTQGATGELFF | TGTGCCAGCACCCAGGGGGCGACCGGGGAGCTGTTTTTT
TRBJ2-1 | TRBV10-3 | NA | few | CAISGGATDNEQFF | TGTGCCATCAGTGGAGGAGCGACAGACAATGAGCAGTTCTTC
TRBJ2-6 | TRBV3-1/TRBV3-2 | TRBD1 | NA | CASSQGGQGAGANVLTF | TGTGCCAGCAGCCAAGGGGGACAGGGAGCTGGGGCCAACGTCCTGACTTTC
TRBJ2-2 | TRBV3-1/TRBV3-2 | NA | NA | CASSRVGKNTGELFF | TGTGCCAGCAGCCGGGTAGGCAAAAACACCGGGGAGCTGTTTTTT
TRBJ2-3 | TRBV7-9 | NA | NA | CASSGSDTQYF | TGTGCCAGCAGCGGTTCAGATACGCAGTATTTT
TRBJ2-5 | TRBV6-6 | TRBD2 | NA | CASSGLAGDLQETQYF | TGTGCCAGCAGTGGACTAGCGGGGGACTTACAAGAGACCCAGTACTTC
TRBJ1-2 | TRBV5-1 | NA | few | CASSFDGPSGGYTF | TGCGCCAGCAGCTTCGACGGACCCTCGGGCGGCTACACCTTC
TRBJ1-2 | TRBV19 | TRBD1 | NA | CASSISQGVDGYTF | TGTGCCAGTAGTATCTCACAGGGGGTCGATGGCTACACCTTC
TRBJ1-4 | TRBV6-5 | TRBD1 | NA | CASSHGDRAEKLFF | TGTGCCAGCAGTCATGGGGACAGGGCTGAAAAACTGTTTTTT
TRBJ1-2 | TRBV5-1 | NA | NA | CASSSQGDYGYTF | TGCGCCAGCAGCTCACAGGGTGACTATGGCTACACCTTC
TRBJ2-7 | TRBV2 | TRBD2 | NA | CASSGSVAGEQYF | TGTGCCAGCAGTGGATCGGTAGCGGGTGAGCAGTACTTC
TRBJ2-1 | TRBV7-9 | NA | NA | CASSLVPPMEQFF | TGTGCCAGCAGCTTAGTCCCTCCCATGGAGCAGTTCTTC
TRBJ1-2 | TRBV30 | TRBD1 | NA | CAWIKGAGGYTF | TGTGCCTGGATAAAGGGGGCAGGTGGCTACACCTTC
TRBJ2-1 | TRBV6-6 | NA | NA | CASSYPRADSYNEQFF | TGTGCCAGCAGTTACCCCCGGGCCGACTCCTACAATGAGCAGTTCTTC
TRBJ2-1 | TRBV19 | TRBD2 | NA | CASREASGGYYNEQFF | TGTGCCAGTAGAGAGGCTAGCGGGGGGTACTACAATGAGCAGTTCTTC
TRBJ1-2 | TRBV19 | TRBD1 | NA | CASSRDRTYGYTF | TGTGCCAGTAGTAGGGACAGGACCTATGGCTACACCTTC
TRBJ1-2 | TRBV14 | NA | NA | CASSQGNYGYTF | TGTGCCAGCAGCCAGGGTAACTATGGCTACACCTTC
TRBJ1-1 | TRBV11-2 | NA | NA | CASSLTAGKDTEAFF | TGTGCCAGCAGCTTAACGGCAGGGAAAGACACTGAAGCTTTCTTT
TRBJ1-5 | TRBV6-5 | TRBD1 | NA | CASSYGTGANQPQHF | TGTGCCAGCAGTTACGGGACAGGGGCTAATCAGCCCCAGCATTTT
TRBJ2-1 | TRBV3-1/TRBV3-2 | TRBD2 | NA | CASSQEGEGLDNNEQFF | TGTGCCAGCAGCCAAGAAGGAGAGGGACTAGATAACAATGAGCAGTTCTTC
TRBJ2-7 | TRBV7-9 | NA | NA | CASSTAGTPFYEQYF | TGTGCCAGCAGTACTGCAGGGACCCCTTTCTACGAGCAGTACTTC
TRBJ2-5 | TRBV21-1 | NA | NA | CASIRVASGGWWKETQYF | TGTGCCAGCATCAGGGTGGCTAGCGGGGGATGGTGGAAAGAGACCCAGTACTTC
TRBJ2-3 | TRBV19 | NA | NA | CASSINSATDTQYF | TGTGCCAGTAGTATTAACTCAGCCACAGATACGCAGTATTTT
TRBJ1-1 | TRBV27 | TRBD1 | NA | CASSSGQGAIVVAFF | TGTGCCAGCAGTTCCGGACAGGGGGCGATTGTAGTAGCTTTCTTT
TRBJ1-2 | TRBV7-2 | TRBD1 | NA | CASSLQPGQAYGYTF | TGTGCCAGCAGCTTACAACCGGGACAGGCCTATGGCTACACCTTC
TRBJ1-5 | TRBV7-2 | NA | few | CASSLAAGTQPQHF | TGTGCCAGCAGCTTAGCTGCGGGGACTCAGCCCCAGCATTTT
TRBJ2-1 | TRBV19 | TRBD2 | NA | CASSIRGRARDEQFF | TGTGCCAGTAGTATCCGCGGGAGGGCCAGGGATGAGCAGTTCTTC
TRBJ1-1 | TRBV5-1 | NA | once | CASSLGTEAFF | TGCGCCAGCAGTTTGGGTACTGAAGCTTTCTTT
TRBJ1-1 | TRBV29-1 | NA | NA | CSVEGRGGSTEAFF | TGCAGCGTTGAAGGAAGAGGGGGGAGCACTGAAGCTTTCTTT
TRBJ2-3 | TRBV27 | NA | NA | CASSASTDTQYF | TGTGCCAGCAGTGCGAGCACAGATACGCAGTATTTT
TRBJ1-1 | TRBV6-6 | NA | NA | CASSYPAAKGNTEAFF | TGTGCCAGCAGTTATCCGGCGGCGAAGGGGAACACTGAAGCTTTCTTT